Detailed here is one T cell receptor (beta chain). The target antigen is unknown. Germline CDR1 MDHEN, CDR2 SYDVKM. CDR3 length: 15 amino acids. The ends lost 3 bases at V and 6 bases at J; junction bases unmatched: 10. This specimen comes from a study of cytomegalovirus exposure and HLA in healthy donors. Researchers ran the PCR with 60 Vbeta and 13 Jbeta primers. Measured with immunoSEQ multiplex PCR; TCRdb has only the in-frame clones, and not every one. Of fewer than 200,000 clones in the sample, 68% were seen once. Findings and caveats of the study: With DRB1 most and HLA-C fewest, TCR association rates differed between HLA loci in a later analysis. As a later analysis showed, a missense DCLRE1C variant was linked to trimming of TCR beta V- and J-genes. CMV antigen specificity of a few CMV-associated chains was confirmed in vitro.

J is TRBJ1-1 and V is TRBV28; 7 bases line up with TRBD1. This receptor was obtained from a man aged 45 to 65 in good health and CMV-seronegative. The specimen sequenced was PBMCs. The CDR3 coding sequence is TGTGCCAGCAGTTTTGGCTCAGGGGGGCACCCTGAAGCTTTCTTT. Translated, it gives CASSFGSGGHPEAFF.